The 11 T cell receptor beta chains reported below all come from one sample, sequenced in a study of blood T cell repertoires in COVID-19. Sequencing used immunoSEQ multiplex PCR; TCRdb keeps in-frame clones, though not all of them. The sample records almost 20,000 clones, approximately 93% being singletons. Sequenced input: peripheral blood. All receptors derive from a woman between 50 and 59 years old with active COVID-19.

The chain uses TRBV29-1 and TRBJ2-2; 7 positions agree with TRBD2. V lost 4 bases to trimming and J lost 4 bases; unmatched junction nucleotides: 6. The CDR3 is made up of 14 amino acids. Germline V lookup: CDR1 SQVTM, CDR2 ANQGSEA. The CDR3 here is CSVVSGAGTGELFF. The CDR3 region has the DNA TGCAGCGTTGTAAGCGGGGCTGGCACCGGGGAGCTGTTTTTT.

The V gene is TRBV6-5, the J gene TRBJ1-2, with 9 nucleotides matching TRBD1. This CDR3 spans 14 amino acids. V shed 7 bases, J shed 7 bases, and the junction held 10 bases outside the gene matches. Germline CDR1 is MNHEY and CDR2 is SVGAGI. This CDR3 is CASNPDRGWSGYTF. The DNA of the CDR3 is TGTGCCAGCAACCCGGACAGGGGCTGGAGTGGCTACACCTTC.

CDR3 sequence (DNA): TGTGCCAGCAGCCCTCCCCGTGGGCGGGAGGGCCAGGATGAGCAGTTCTTC. Protein sequence: CASSPPRGREGQDEQFF. The chain combines TRBV7-9 with TRBJ2-1; 9 nucleotides line up with TRBD2. V lost 5 bases, J lost 8 bases, and 16 bases stayed unmatched. This CDR3 region has 17 residues. Germline V gives CDR1 SEHNR, CDR2 FQNEAQ (reference sequence).

The chain couples TRBV7-2 to TRBJ2-1, with TRBD1 as a possible D gene (6 bases). V was clipped by 5 bases and J by 0 bases, with 11 bases between them. CDR1 is SGHTA, CDR2 FQGNSA, per germline. CDR3 length: 15 residues. DNA of the CDR3: TGTGCCAGCAGCATCGACAGGAGCTCCTACAATGAGCAGTTCTTC. Translating it yields CASSIDRSSYNEQFF. Drawing the rest from reference TRBV7-2 and TRBJ2-1, the complete variable domain is GAGVSQSPSNKVTEKGKDVELRCDPISGHTALYWYRQSLGQGLEFLIYFQGNSAPDKSGLPSDRFSAERTGGSVSTLTIQRTQQEDSAVYLCASSIDRSSYNEQFFGPGTRLTVL.

V gene TRBV2 combines with J gene TRBJ2-5, with D possibly TRBD1 on 6 matching bases. The CDR3 length is 14 residues. The ends were cut back, 7 bases at V and 3 bases at J, with 15 bases in the middle. The V gene's germline CDR1 is SNHLY and CDR2 FYNNEI. For the CDR3, the DNA is TGTGCCAGCAAGGACGACAGGAATAAAGAGACCCAGTACTTC. Protein: CASKDDRNKETQYF.

The chain employs TRBV5-1 and TRBJ2-5; no definite D call. There are 12 residues in the CDR3. From germline, CDR1 is SGHRS and CDR2 YFSETQ. Trimming took off 3 bases at V and 2 bases at J, with 5 bases between the two ends. DNA of the CDR3: TGCGCCAGCAGCTCACAACAAGAGACCCAGTACTTC. Its translation is CASSSQQETQYF.

With regard to this clone: The same CDR3 arises from other DNA sequences in this sample as well. The J gene is TRBJ1-2, the V gene TRBV14; D is undetermined. CDR1 and CDR2 (germline): SGHDN, FVKESK. The CDR3 is made up of 16 amino acids. V was shortened by 0 bases and J by 3 bases, with 14 bases between the two germline ends. The CDR3 here is CASSQDPRIAHYGYTF. CDR3 sequence (DNA): TGTGCCAGCAGCCAAGATCCGCGGATCGCCCACTATGGCTACACCTTC.

V is TRBV7-9 and J is TRBJ1-4; 7 nucleotides line up with TRBD1. After removal of 2 bases from V and 6 bases from J, the junction contained 6 bases not matched to a gene. This CDR3 spans 15 amino acids. Looked up from germline, CDR1 is SEHNR and CDR2 is FQNEAQ (reference sequence). Written as DNA, the CDR3 is TGTGCCAGCAGCTTAATCCGGGACAGAGATGAAAAACTGTTTTTT. This translates into CASSLIRDRDEKLFF.

The rearrangement joins TRBV5-1 to TRBJ2-6; D perhaps matches TRBD1 (5 bases). V gave up 2 bases and J gave up 1 base, with 10 bases separating them. Germline V CDR1 and CDR2: SGHRS, YFSETQ. The CDR3 runs 16 residues. DNA for the CDR3: TGCGCCAGCAGCTTATCAGGGTGGTCTGGGGCCAACGTCCTGACTTTC. Residues: CASSLSGWSGANVLTF.

This clone was counted once. This sequence joins TRBV5-1 and TRBJ1-2; 9 nucleotides align to TRBD1. Germline values: CDR1 SGHRS, CDR2 YFSETQ. CDR3 length equals 14 residues. The junction had 12 bases not matched to a gene; V was cut back by 4 bases and J by 11 bases. CDR3 DNA: TGCGCCAGCAGCCGGGTCCCGGGACAGGGAACGTACACCTTC. This sequence encodes CASSRVPGQGTYTF.

J is TRBJ2-2 and V is TRBV19, with 7 bases identical to TRBD1. CDR3 length: 12 amino acids. Germline trimming cut 8 bases from V and 8 bases from J; bases unmatched to any gene: 5. The germline V gene has CDR1 LNHDA and CDR2 SQIVND (reference sequence). The DNA for the CDR3 is TGTGCCAGTCGGTTACAGGGGGGGGAGCTGTTTTTT. Encoded protein: CASRLQGGELFF.